The rows below give T cell receptor beta chains drawn from one sample of a study of T cell responses to AZD1222 COVID-19 vaccine. Clones were sequenced by immunoSEQ multiplex PCR, and TCRdb holds only the in-frame ones, with some missing. The sample has around 83,000 clones, less than 95% seen once; the top ten hold around 5.8%. The sample in question was peripheral blood, obtained 28 days after the second AZD1222 dose. These receptors were collected from an adult who received the AZD1222 COVID-19 vaccine. Both conserved end residues are part of each CDR3. D genes are given only for firm matches. The size entry is marked missing in some rows and otherwise reads once, few, many or a size class.

>-|TRBV15|few|TRBJ2-1
TGTGCCACCAGCAGAGTTGCGGGCTACAATGAGCAGTTCTTC
CATSRVAGYNEQFF
>-|TRBV29-1|-|TRBJ1-3
TGCAGCGTTGAGGATCCCCTCCGAAACACCATATATTTT
CSVEDPLRNTIYF
>TRBD1|TRBV5-1|-|TRBJ2-5
TGCGCCAGCAGCTTGCCGAACAGGGGAGAGACCCAGTACTTC
CASSLPNRGETQYF
>-|TRBV24-1|-|TRBJ2-2
TGTGCCACCAGTGATTTTGGGGGAAGGGAGCTGTTTTTT
CATSDFGGRELFF
>-|TRBV10-3|-|TRBJ1-2
TGTGCCATCAGTGATACAACAGGGATCAACTATGGCTACACCTTC
CAISDTTGINYGYTF
>-|TRBV3-1/TRBV3-2|once|TRBJ1-4
TGTGCCAGCAGCCAAGAAGAGGCCCGCCTGTTTAATCCGAATGAAAAACTGTTTTTT
CASSQEEARLFNPNEKLFF
>TRBD1|TRBV28|-|TRBJ1-4
TGTGCCAGCAGGGCTGCCGGGACAGGGAATGAAAAACTGTTTTTT
CASRAAGTGNEKLFF
>TRBD2|TRBV5-4|-|TRBJ2-5
TGTGCCAGCAGCTTAGCGGGGGGAAGGAGGGAGACCCAGTACTTC
CASSLAGGRRETQYF
>TRBD2|TRBV7-9|-|TRBJ2-2
TGTGCCAGCAGCTTATTTGGGGTAGCGGGAAGGAACACCGGGGAGCTGTTTTTT
CASSLFGVAGRNTGELFF
>TRBD1|TRBV5-4|-|TRBJ1-1
TGTGCCAGCAGCACCCGACAGGGAAACACTGAAGCTTTCTTT
CASSTRQGNTEAFF
>-|TRBV2|once|TRBJ1-5
TGTGCCAGCAGGGTGGGGGGAGGCCCTCCTCAGCCCCAGCATTTT
CASRVGGGPPQPQHF